The next 29 T cell receptor beta chains were all read from a single sample in a study of T-cell memory formation after mild COVID-19. Using its own MiXCR run on the 5' RACE reads, TCRdb lists one record per CDR3 protein. The sample shows 400,000 to 500,000 distinct CDR3 sequences, roughly 20% of them seen only once. Sequences were obtained from PBMCs or a T cell subset sorted from them (not recorded which). These TCRs come from an adult woman who had mild COVID-19 (a few samples of this study predate the infection). Cell type and time point are not known.

In its sample, this clonotype was seen a few times. The V and J genes are TRBV28 and TRBJ1-6, with D unresolved. The germline V and J ends were trimmed by 3 bases and 5 bases, with 5 bases remaining between them. The germline V gene encodes CDR1 MDHEN and CDR2 SYDVKM. This CDR3 is built from 13 residues. The CDR3 DNA reads TGTGCCAGCAGTTTGTCGCATAATTCACCCCTCCACTTT. As protein: CASSLSHNSPLHF.

This clonotype was picked up a small number of times. J is TRBJ2-1 and V is TRBV9, with TRBD2 matching 8 bases. This CDR3 spans 15 amino acids. The germline CDR1 and CDR2 sequences are SGDLS and YYNGEE. The trim removed 4 bases at V and 7 bases at J, leaving 10 bases unmatched. The CDR3 is CASSPHPGGFNEQFF. The CDR3 nucleotides are TGTGCCAGCAGCCCCCACCCGGGGGGGTTTAATGAGCAGTTCTTC.

The chain is built from TRBV15 and TRBJ2-7, with D unresolved. Germline V lookup: CDR1 LNHNV, CDR2 YYDKDF (reference sequence). V lost 8 bases and J 2 bases, leaving 16 bases between the germline ends. This CDR3 region has 14 residues. Here the CDR3 reads CATSAPTKTYEQYF. Here the CDR3 DNA reads TGTGCCACCTCTGCCCCAACAAAGACCTACGAGCAGTACTTC.

This clonotype has more than one count but fewer than ten. The chain combines TRBV4-1 with TRBJ1-1; D is unclear. V lost 0 bases, J lost 4 bases, and 12 bases lay in between. This CDR3 is built from 15 residues. The V gene's germline CDR1 is MGHRA and CDR2 YSYEKL. The DNA of the CDR3 is TGCGCCAGCAGCCAAGATAGTCAGGTCGGCACTGAAGCTTTCTTT. This encodes CASSQDSQVGTEAFF.

The chain has TRBV18 and TRBJ2-1; TRBD2 agrees at 11 bases. Germline CDR1 is KGHSH and CDR2 is LQKENI. The V and J ends lost 3 bases and 2 bases, in that order; junction bases with no gene match: 3. CDR3 length: 16 amino acids. CDR3 loop: CASSPSGRAPYNEQFF. The CDR3 DNA is TGTGCCAGCTCACCTAGCGGGAGGGCCCCCTACAATGAGCAGTTCTTC. Looking up the rest from reference TRBV18 and TRBJ2-1 gives the full variable domain: NAGVMQNPRHLVRRRGQEARLRCSPMKGHSHVYWYRQLPEEGLKFMVYLQKENIIDESGMPKERFSAEFPKEGPSILRIQQVVRGDSAAYFCASSPSGRAPYNEQFFGPGTRLTVL.

The CDR3 reads CASSSKTSGDFYEQYF. CDR3 nucleotide sequence: TGTGCCAGCAGCTCCAAGACTAGCGGGGATTTTTACGAGCAGTACTTC. This rearrangement joins TRBV5-6 to TRBJ2-7, with 11 bases lining up with TRBD2. Trimming at V came to 3 bases and at J to 4 bases, leaving 9 bases not matched to a gene. The CDR3 is 16 residues long. CDR1 and CDR2 (germline): SGHDT, YYEEEE.

As DNA, the CDR3 is TGTGCCAGCAGCCAAGACATCGTCTCCTCCGGGGCCAACGTCCTGACTTTC. Protein: CASSQDIVSSGANVLTF. The chain employs TRBV14 and TRBJ2-6; D is ambiguous. The germline V gene encodes CDR1 SGHDN and CDR2 FVKESK. The length of the CDR3 is 17 residues. V shed 0 bases and J shed 4 bases, with 13 bases lying between them.

There are a few counts of this clonotype. The genes are TRBV20-1 and TRBJ1-5; 8 bases match TRBD1. The germline gives CDR1 DFQATT, CDR2 SNEGSKA (reference sequence). The CDR3 contains 18 residues. The ends lost 0 bases at V and 0 bases at J; junction bases unmatched: 10. CDR3 nucleotides: TGCAGTGCTAGAGATGTAACAGGGGGAGTACTTAGCAATCAGCCCCAGCATTTT. Translating gives CSARDVTGGVLSNQPQHF.

This chain joins TRBV7-9 and TRBJ1-5; D remains unclear. Looked up from germline, CDR1 is SEHNR and CDR2 is FQNEAQ (reference sequence). The CDR3 sequence is 16 residues long. The V end lost 5 bases, the J end lost 4 bases, and 18 bases lay between the germline ends. In DNA, the CDR3 is TGTGCCAGCAGCGTATCGGCAGGACGATCTAATCAGCCCCAGCATTTT. Translated, it gives CASSVSAGRSNQPQHF. The full variable domain, rest sourced from reference TRBV7-9 and TRBJ1-5, is DTGVSQNPRHKITKRGQNVTFRCDPISEHNRLYWYRQTLGQGPEFLTYFQNEAQLEKSRLLSDRFSAERPKGSFSTLEIQRTEQGDSAMYLCASSVSAGRSNQPQHFGDGTRLSIL.

V is TRBV12-3 or TRBV12-4 and J is TRBJ2-1; TRBD1 might be the D (6 bases). V lost 1 base, J lost 0 bases, and 10 bases lay in between. The CDR3 runs 16 residues. This CDR3 reads CASSLGGPSSYNEQFF. CDR3 DNA sequence: TGTGCCAGCAGTTTAGGGGGGCCTAGCTCCTACAATGAGCAGTTCTTC.

The chain has TRBV9 and TRBJ2-6, with TRBD2 as a possible D gene (5 bases). The germline V and J ends were trimmed by 3 bases and 3 bases, with 16 bases remaining between them. This CDR3 region has 17 residues. Germline V lookup: CDR1 SGDLS, CDR2 YYNGEE. The CDR3 sequence: CASSALLGSFGANVLTF. CDR3 coding DNA: TGTGCCAGCAGCGCCCTCTTAGGGAGTTTTGGGGCCAACGTCCTGACTTTC.

The chain links TRBV11-3 to TRBJ1-1; 9 positions agree with TRBD1. Trimming at V came to 5 bases and at J to 8 bases, leaving 9 bases not matched to a gene. The CDR3 sequence is 14 residues long. Germline V gives CDR1 SGHNT, CDR2 YENEEA. CDR3 bases: TGTGCCAGCAGCGGTGAGTTGGGACAGGGAGAAGCTTTCTTT. Translated, it gives CASSGELGQGEAFF.

The chain joins TRBV5-6 to TRBJ1-5; 9 nucleotides match TRBD1. V lost 4 bases and J lost 1; bases outside the gene matches: 9. The CDR3 consists of 17 residues. Germline CDR1 SGHDT, CDR2 YYEEEE. CDR3 in DNA: TGTGCCAGCAGCCGACTGACAGGGGGTAACAGCAATCAGCCCCAGCATTTT. This gives the protein CASSRLTGGNSNQPQHF.

This clonotype was observed a few times. The chain is built from TRBV19 and TRBJ2-1; D is uncertain. Trimming removed 7 bases from V and 6 bases from J, with 10 bases in between. Germline CDR1 LNHDA, CDR2 SQIVND (reference sequence). CDR3 size: 12 residues. The CDR3 protein is CASINLGNEQFF. CDR3 bases: TGTGCCAGTATTAACCTAGGCAATGAGCAGTTCTTC.

V usage is TRBV24-1 and J usage is TRBJ2-1; tentative D call: TRBD2 (6 bases). The germline gives CDR1 KGHDR, CDR2 SFDVKD. The ends were cut back, 4 bases at V and 10 bases at J, with 13 bases in the middle. The CDR3 totals 13 residues. The CDR3 nucleotides are TGTGCCACCAGTGACGCGGGGACCCCAGAGCAGTTCTTC. Translation gives CATSDAGTPEQFF.

This clonotype turned up a few times. The chain recombines TRBV24-1 with TRBJ2-6; 9 positions match TRBD1. The CDR3 loop spans 19 amino acids. The V and J ends lost 5 bases and 4 bases, in that order; junction bases with no gene match: 14. The germline V gene has CDR1 KGHDR and CDR2 SFDVKD. CDR3 region: CATSGGTGSFLAGANVLTF. The CDR3 DNA reads TGTGCCACCAGTGGCGGGACAGGGTCCTTTTTAGCCGGGGCCAACGTCCTGACTTTC.

The DNA of the CDR3 is TGCAGTGCTAGTGAGGGTCTGAACACTGAAGCTTTCTTT. Its translation: CSASEGLNTEAFF. This chain joins TRBV20-1 and TRBJ1-1; D remains ambiguous. Germline V gives CDR1 DFQATT, CDR2 SNEGSKA (reference sequence). Trimming took 3 bases from V and 0 from J, leaving 8 bases between them. The CDR3 has 13 residues.

This clonotype was seen a few times. The chain uses TRBV6-5 and TRBJ1-3; D may be TRBD1 (6 bases). Germline V gives CDR1 MNHEY, CDR2 SVGAGI. The CDR3 is 15 amino acids. Deletions cut 4 bases from V and 2 bases from J, with 12 bases between. CDR3 in DNA: TGTGCCAGCAGTTCGTACGGGACACCTGGAAACACCATATATTTT. Its translation: CASSSYGTPGNTIYF.

The chain joins TRBV7-9 to TRBJ2-3; D gene uncertain. Trimming cost V 1 base and J 3 bases, with 11 bases left between them. This CDR3 contains 15 residues. Germline-derived CDR1 and CDR2 are SEHNR and FQNEAQ (reference sequence). This chain's CDR3 is CASSLGSLKTDTQYF. For the CDR3, the DNA is TGTGCCAGCAGCTTAGGTAGCTTGAAAACAGATACGCAGTATTTT.

This clonotype was detected only a few times. V usage is TRBV7-9 and J usage is TRBJ1-5; D is ambiguous. CDR3 length: 14 residues. Germline V gives CDR1 SEHNR, CDR2 FQNEAQ (reference sequence). Trimming removed 0 bases at V and 6 bases at J, with 9 bases between. The CDR3 spells CASSLALPFQPQHF. CDR3 bases: TGTGCCAGCAGCTTAGCCTTACCCTTTCAGCCCCAGCATTTT.

The rearrangement joins TRBV3-1 to TRBJ1-1, with 8 bases identical to TRBD1. This CDR3 spans 14 amino acids. Per the germline V gene, CDR1 is LGHDT and CDR2 is YNNKEL (reference sequence). J lost 5 bases, V lost 5 bases, and 7 bases had no gene match. For the CDR3, the DNA is TGTGCCAGCAGCAAACAGGGGGGGAGGACTGAAGCTTTCTTT. Protein product: CASSKQGGRTEAFF. The variable domain in full, completed from reference TRBV3-1 and TRBJ1-1, reads DTAVSQTPKYLVTQMGNDKSIKCEQNLGHDTMYWYKQDSKKFLKIMFSYNNKELIINETVPNRFSPKSPDKAHLNLHINSLELGDSAVYFCASSKQGGRTEAFFGQGTRLTVV.

The table lists this clonotype with a few counts. The gene calls are TRBV7-8 and TRBJ2-3; D remains ambiguous. CDR1 is SGHVS, CDR2 FQNEAQ, per germline. Trimming pared 4 bases from V and 4 bases from J, leaving 9 bases between. This CDR3 is built from 13 residues. The CDR3 protein is CASSYYTSDTQYF. The CDR3 DNA reads as TGTGCCAGCAGCTATTACACATCAGATACGCAGTATTTT.

The J gene is TRBJ1-1, the V gene TRBV20-1; D is ambiguous. This CDR3 has 16 amino acids. V was clipped by 0 bases and J by 6 bases, with 20 bases between them. Looked up from germline, CDR1 is DFQATT and CDR2 is SNEGSKA (reference sequence). In DNA, the CDR3 is TGCAGTGCTAGAGATAAAGGAGGGCCTCCTAGGTCTGAAGCTTTCTTT. It is translated as CSARDKGGPPRSEAFF.

This clonotype has more than one count but fewer than ten. This sequence joins TRBV18 and TRBJ2-7; D possibly corresponds to TRBD1 (7 bases). This CDR3 has 15 amino acids. The germline CDR1 and CDR2 sequences are KGHSH and LQKENI. Between the trimmed V and J ends, which lost 4 bases and 7 bases, there was a span of 20 bases. The CDR3 is CASSLVEGQTLEQYF. In DNA form, the CDR3 reads TGTGCCAGCTCACTTGTGGAGGGACAGACACTGGAGCAGTACTTC.

This clonotype was picked up a small number of times. This sequence joins TRBV9 and TRBJ1-2; D unresolved. Germline V CDR1 and CDR2: SGDLS, YYNGEE. V lost 4 bases, J lost 8 bases, and 18 bases lay in between. The CDR3 contains 14 residues. This CDR3 is CASSMRAMEHGYTF. CDR3 nucleotides: TGTGCCAGCAGCATGCGGGCAATGGAACACGGCTACACCTTC.

This clonotype showed up just a few times. J is TRBJ1-5 and V is TRBV9; TRBD1 is a possible D gene (5 bases). The germline V and J ends were trimmed by 3 bases and 4 bases, with 11 bases remaining between them. The CDR3 is 14 amino acids. CDR1 is SGDLS, CDR2 YYNGEE, per germline. In DNA form, the CDR3 reads TGTGCCAGCAGCGGTAATGGGGGAAATCAGCCCCAGCATTTT. Translating it yields CASSGNGGNQPQHF. Filled out from reference TRBV9 and TRBJ1-5, the complete variable domain reads DSGVTQTPKHLITATGQRVTLRCSPRSGDLSVYWYQQSLDQGLQFLIQYYNGEERAKGNILERFSAQQFPDLHSELNLSSLELGDSALYFCASSGNGGNQPQHFGDGTRLSIL.

This clonotype was picked up one time. This chain connects TRBV12-3 or TRBV12-4 to TRBJ2-2; D might be TRBD2 (5 bases). V lost 6 bases to trimming and J lost 7 bases, with 18 bases between them. The CDR3 totals 15 residues. The CDR3 here is CASRDTGRGYGELFF. Written as DNA, the CDR3 is TGTGCCAGCAGGGATACGGGCCGAGGGTACGGGGAGCTGTTTTTT.

The chain carries TRBV5-5 and TRBJ2-1; 9 nucleotides agree with TRBD2. Trimming took 0 bases from V and 1 from J; bases not matched to a gene: 8. There are 18 residues in the CDR3. The germline CDR1 and CDR2 sequences are SGHKS and YYEKEE (reference sequence). CDR3 sequence: CASSLVGGGAGSYNEQFF. CDR3 coding DNA: TGTGCCAGCAGCTTGGTTGGCGGGGGGGCAGGGTCCTACAATGAGCAGTTCTTC.

V gene TRBV7-3 combines with J gene TRBJ1-1; 8 bases align to TRBD1. Trimming cost V 0 bases and J 7 bases; bases outside gene matches: 7. Germline V gene lookup returns CDR1 SGHTA and CDR2 FQGTGA. The CDR3 is made up of 15 amino acids. The CDR3 reads CASSLTPGQVHEAFF. The CDR3 nucleotides read TGTGCCAGCAGCTTAACCCCGGGACAGGTACATGAAGCTTTCTTT.